Below, 13 T cell receptor beta chains from the same sample are listed, as sequenced in a study of blood T cells in healthy people across ages. A second 7 to 11 cycle PCR used barcoded and J-beta primers. TCRdb used MiXCR to reprocess the 5' RACE reads, holding one entry per CDR3 protein. The sample has around 1.5 million distinct CDR3 sequences, around 35% seen once. Sequencing used blood. The origin of the receptors is a woman under 40 in good health.

The chain recombines TRBV28 with TRBJ1-5, with 7 positions matching TRBD1. Germline CDR1 and CDR2: MDHEN and SYDVKM. This CDR3 has 16 amino acids. The ends lost 1 base at V and 3 bases at J; junction bases unmatched: 6. CDR3 residues: CASSLYAGTDNQPQHF. CDR3 DNA sequence: TGTGCCAGCAGTTTATACGCCGGGACAGACAATCAGCCCCAGCATTTT.

This chain uses TRBV9 with TRBJ1-1, with TRBD1 as a possible D gene (5 bases). The CDR3 runs to 12 residues. Germline CDR1 reads SGDLS; CDR2 reads YYNGEE. Trimming removed 3 bases at V and 11 bases at J, with 14 bases between. The CDR3 sequence: CASSGGEGRAFF. CDR3 DNA: TGTGCCAGCAGCGGGGGGGAAGGACGGGCTTTCTTT.

V gene TRBV4-2 combines with J gene TRBJ2-1, with TRBD2 as a possible D gene (6 bases). V was cut by 4 bases and J by 8 bases, with 21 bases left in between. CDR1 and CDR2 from the germline V gene are LGHNA and YNFKEQ. This CDR3 contains 16 residues. CDR3 loop: CASSPLRDSLGDEQFF. DNA for the CDR3: TGTGCCAGCAGCCCCCTACGGGACTCTCTTGGGGATGAGCAGTTCTTC.

This clonotype was counted a few times. V is TRBV13 and J is TRBJ2-3, with 8 positions matching TRBD2. Germline lookup yields CDR1 PRHDT and CDR2 FYEKMQ (reference sequence). The CDR3 consists of 16 residues. V was clipped by 4 bases and J by 2 bases; unmatched bases: 8. The CDR3 reads CASSSSAGGLTDTQYF. CDR3 DNA sequence: TGTGCCAGCAGCTCCTCGGCGGGGGGCCTCACAGATACGCAGTATTTT.

This clonotype was recorded at least ten times. The chain employs TRBV10-3 and TRBJ2-1; 8 positions match TRBD2. V dropped 4 bases and J dropped 4; count of bases not matched to a gene: 6. Germline loops: CDR1 ENHRY, CDR2 SYGVKD. The CDR3 sequence is 15 residues long. CDR3 DNA: TGTGCCATCAGTGGGCAGAGCGGGAGTTACAATGAGCAGTTCTTC. Protein product: CAISGQSGSYNEQFF.

In its sample, this clonotype was seen a few times. The chain has TRBV6-5 and TRBJ2-2; D is ambiguous. CDR1 is MNHEY, CDR2 SVGAGI, per germline. With 2 bases removed from V and 5 bases from J, the gap between germline ends came to 3 bases. There are 12 residues in the CDR3. The CDR3 loop is CASSYGTGELFF. CDR3 DNA: TGTGCCAGCAGTTACGGGACCGGGGAGCTGTTTTTT.

This clonotype came up a few times. The chain couples TRBV6-6 to TRBJ1-4; 7 nucleotides align to TRBD1. V was clipped by 0 bases and J by 8 bases; unmatched bases: 0. Germline V gene lookup returns CDR1 MNHNY and CDR2 SVGAGI (reference sequence). The CDR3 runs 13 residues. Here the CDR3 reads CASSYSGGEKLFF. CDR3 sequence (DNA): TGTGCCAGCAGTTACTCAGGGGGCGAAAAACTGTTTTTT.

The V gene is TRBV6-5, the J gene TRBJ2-7; perhaps TRBD2 as D (5 bases). V was pared by 1 base and J by 0 bases, with 10 bases between. CDR3 length: 15 residues. The germline gives CDR1 MNHEY, CDR2 SVGAGI. The CDR3 coding sequence is TGTGCCAGCAGTTACTACAGCGGTTACTCCTACGAGCAGTACTTC. It codes for CASSYYSGYSYEQYF.

This clonotype turned up a few times. The V call is TRBV5-1, the J call TRBJ2-1; 8 bases map to TRBD2. V shed 4 bases and J 9 bases; nucleotides not matched to a gene: 12. The CDR3 sequence is 15 residues long. Germline-derived CDR1 and CDR2 are SGHRS and YFSETQ. The CDR3 region is CASSLLSGSQGEQFF. The DNA of the CDR3 is TGCGCCAGCAGCCTTCTGAGCGGGAGTCAGGGTGAGCAGTTCTTC.

This clonotype has just a few counts. This chain connects TRBV29-1 to TRBJ2-1, with unresolved D. The CDR3 totals 11 residues. V gave up 4 bases and J gave up 6 bases, with 7 bases separating them. Germline loops: CDR1 SQVTM, CDR2 ANQGSEA. This CDR3 is CSVGFSNEQFF. The CDR3 nucleotides are TGCAGCGTTGGTTTCTCCAATGAGCAGTTCTTC.

This clonotype was picked up a small number of times. This rearrangement joins TRBV20-1 to TRBJ2-1; no clear D gene. Germline loops: CDR1 DFQATT, CDR2 SNEGSKA (reference sequence). CDR3 size: 16 residues. The germline V and J ends were trimmed by 0 bases and 5 bases, with 17 bases remaining between them. The CDR3 loop reads CSARDSRVARNNEQFF. The CDR3 DNA reads TGCAGTGCTAGAGATAGTAGGGTCGCGCGTAACAATGAGCAGTTCTTC.

The V and J genes are TRBV18 and TRBJ1-6; D is unclear. CDR3 length: 16 amino acids. V was pared by 3 bases and J by 5 bases, with 14 bases between. Per the germline V gene, CDR1 is KGHSH and CDR2 is LQKENI. CDR3 protein: CASSPVRTGDNSPLHF. The CDR3 DNA is TGTGCCAGCTCACCGGTCCGGACGGGAGATAATTCACCCCTCCACTTT.

The genes are TRBV25-1 and TRBJ1-2; 7 nucleotides align to TRBD1. Trimming removed 5 bases from V and 7 bases from J; junction bases left unmatched: 1. This CDR3 contains 11 residues. The germline gives CDR1 MGHDK, CDR2 SYGVNS. Written as DNA, the CDR3 is TGTGCCAGCAGTACAGGGGTTGGCTACACCTTC. It specifies CASSTGVGYTF.